This T cell receptor beta chain was profiled in a study of blood T cell repertoires in COVID-19. The ends lost 5 bases at V and 3 bases at J; junction bases unmatched: 5. This CDR3 comprises 16 residues. Germline V gene lookup returns CDR1 SGHAT and CDR2 FQNNGV. Original methodology: Nucleated cell number was recorded as an estimate derived from reference gene primer amplification. Here immunoSEQ multiplex PCR was the method, and the copy in TCRdb shows in-frame clones only, minus some. V, J and clone size are those of that table, while D and trimming were read from the DNA. The data contain approximately 74,000 clones, over 80% of them singletons.

The chain has TRBV11-2 and TRBJ2-3, with TRBD2 matching 13 bases. The TCR comes from a man at least 80 years old with active or convalescent COVID-19. Input material: peripheral blood. CDR3 protein: CASSPRLAGGTDTQYF. The CDR3 DNA follows: TGTGCCAGCAGCCCGCGACTAGCGGGAGGAACAGATACGCAGTATTTT. The whole variable domain, remainder taken from reference TRBV11-2 and TRBJ2-3, is EAGVAQSPRYKIIEKRQSVAFWCNPISGHATLYWYQQILGQGPKLLIQFQNNGVVDDSQLPKDRFSAERLKGVDSTLKIQPAKLEDSAVYLCASSPRLAGGTDTQYFGPGTRLTVL.